This TCR beta chain originates from a study of blood T cells in healthy people across ages. Whole-study context: T cells yielded about one barcoded beta molecule per two cells through template switching. Study outcomes and limitations: Samples with more naive T cells showed higher observed beta diversity. CMV status of donors was unknown, possibly confounding expanded clonotype changes.

For the second PCR, which ran for about 7 to 11 cycles, a sample-barcoded 5' primer and a J-beta primer mix were used. TCRdb re-analysed the 5' RACE reads in MiXCR, keeping a single row per CDR3 protein. The sample has around 940,000 distinct CDR3 sequences, about 51% seen once. Concerning this clonotype: Its antigen is not identified.

The V end was cut by 6 bases, the J end by 8 bases, with 19 bases between. CDR3 size: 14 residues. In germline, CDR1 is MNHNY, CDR2 SVGAGI (reference sequence). The sequence derives from a woman aged 60 to 75 in good health. The source material was blood. The gene calls are TRBV6-6 and TRBJ1-2, with D possibly TRBD1 on 5 matching bases. CDR3: CASSPPGRSEGYTF. Written as DNA, the CDR3 is TGTGCCAGCAGCCCCCCAGGGCGGAGTGAGGGCTACACCTTC.